This TCR beta chain was retrieved from a study of PD-1 blockade in classical Hodgkin lymphoma. Across the whole study: Patients received nivolumab 3 mg/kg intravenously every 2 weeks. General study results and limits: With respect to the repertoire differences, their causes, possibly disease activity or prior therapy, remain undefined. A significant rise in TCR diversity by C4D1 was seen for CD4+ but not CD8+ cells.

A remark on this clone: The target antigen is unknown.

This table comes from immunoSEQ multiplex PCR, and its TCRdb copy is limited to in-frame clones, with some not included. The table lists 75,000 to 100,000 clones, about four fifths of them singletons. The CDR3 covers 12 residues. V lost 6 bases and J lost 10, with 12 bases in between. Germline-derived CDR1 and CDR2 are SNHLY and FYNNEI. Patients all relapsed after autologous stem cell transplantation, and there was variation in brentuximab vedotin exposure. Complete response, partial response or progressive disease constituted the best response categories observed. The J gene is TRBJ1-4, the V gene TRBV2; D unclear. Here the sequenced sample was peripheral blood mononuclear cells (PBMCs), taken before the second cycle of nivolumab. The TCR originated in a human donor with classical Hodgkin lymphoma. DNA for the CDR3: TGTGCCAGCAGGCCGCCGACCGGAAAACTGTTTTTT. This codes for CASRPPTGKLFF.